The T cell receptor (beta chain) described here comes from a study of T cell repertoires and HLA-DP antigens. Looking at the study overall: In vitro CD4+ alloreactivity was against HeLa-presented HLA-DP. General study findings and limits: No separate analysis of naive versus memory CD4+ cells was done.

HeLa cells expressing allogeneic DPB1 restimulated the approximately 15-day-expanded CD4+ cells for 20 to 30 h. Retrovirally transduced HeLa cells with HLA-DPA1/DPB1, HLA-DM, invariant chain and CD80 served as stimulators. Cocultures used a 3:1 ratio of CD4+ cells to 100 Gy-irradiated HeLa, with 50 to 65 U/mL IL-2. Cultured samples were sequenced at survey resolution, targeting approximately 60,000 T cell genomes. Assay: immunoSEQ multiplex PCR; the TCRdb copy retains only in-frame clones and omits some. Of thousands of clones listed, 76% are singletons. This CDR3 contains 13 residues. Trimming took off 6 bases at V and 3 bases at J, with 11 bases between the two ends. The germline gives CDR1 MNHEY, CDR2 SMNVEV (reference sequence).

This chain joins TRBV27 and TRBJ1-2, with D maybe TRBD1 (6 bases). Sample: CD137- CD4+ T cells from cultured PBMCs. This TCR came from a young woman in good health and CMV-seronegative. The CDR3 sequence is CASRKDSHYGYTF. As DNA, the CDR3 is TGTGCCAGCAGGAAGGACAGCCACTATGGCTACACCTTC.